The 31 T cell receptor beta chains presented below share a single source sample, sequenced in a study of cytomegalovirus exposure and HLA in healthy donors. This PCR relied on a set of 60 Vbeta primers and 13 Jbeta primers. Using immunoSEQ multiplex PCR, the repertoire was profiled, and TCRdb retains in-frame clones only, with some absent. The table shows about 110,000 clones, with over 60% occurring only once. Sequencing input: PBMCs. All receptors come from a human donor in good health.

This sequence joins TRBV28 and TRBJ1-2, with a tentative D call TRBD1 (5 bases). This CDR3 is 14 amino acids long. Germline V gene lookup returns CDR1 MDHEN and CDR2 SYDVKM. V was pared by 4 bases and J by 3 bases, with 12 bases between. The DNA of the CDR3 is TGTGCCAGCAGTTACGGCGGGACGGACTATGGCTACACCTTC. Protein product: CASSYGGTDYGYTF.

The CDR3 coding sequence is TGTGCCATCAAACTAGCGGGAGGCAATGAGCAGTTCTTC. Translation: CAIKLAGGNEQFF. The chain has TRBV10-3 and TRBJ2-1, with TRBD2 identical over 12 bases. This CDR3 has 13 amino acids. The germline V gene has CDR1 ENHRY and CDR2 SYGVKD. Losses at the gene ends were 7 bases for V and 6 bases for J; bases not matched to a gene: 1.

A word on this clone: The junction does not match germline at one end; this may be a read error. V is TRBV7-7 and J is TRBJ2-1; 7 nucleotides agree with TRBD2. Germline V gives CDR1 SSHAT, CDR2 FNYEAQ (reference sequence). This CDR3 comprises 15 residues. In DNA form, the CDR3 reads TGTGCTAGCAGGCCGAGCGGGATAGCCTACAATGAGCAGTTCTTC. Its translation: CASRPSGIAYNEQFF. The full variable domain, its missing parts supplied by reference TRBV7-7 and TRBJ2-1, is GAGVSQSPRYKVTKRGQDVTLRCDPISSHATLYWYQQALGQGPEFLTYFNYEAQPDKSGLPSDRFSAERPEGSISTLTIQRTEQRDSAMYRCASRPSGIAYNEQFFGPGTRLTVL.

This rearrangement joins TRBV5-4 to TRBJ1-3; 9 bases map to TRBD1. Trimming cost V 2 bases and J 4 bases; bases outside gene matches: 7. Germline lookup yields CDR1 SGHNT and CDR2 YYREEE (reference sequence). This CDR3 region has 16 residues. CDR3 nucleotides: TGTGCCAGCAGCTTTCGGACAGGGGCTGTAGGAAACACCATATATTTT. Amino acid sequence: CASSFRTGAVGNTIYF.

This clone was recorded only once. The chain employs TRBV5-6 and TRBJ2-6; D is ambiguous. Between the trimmed V and J ends, which lost 0 bases and 2 bases, there was a span of 9 bases. The CDR3 covers 16 residues. Per the germline V gene, CDR1 is SGHDT and CDR2 is YYEEEE. CDR3 sequence (DNA): TGTGCCAGCAGCTTGGGGCCGATTGCTGGGGCCAACGTCCTGACTTTC. Amino acid sequence: CASSLGPIAGANVLTF.

The chain combines TRBV2 with TRBJ2-7; TRBD1 agrees at 7 bases. Germline V lookup: CDR1 SNHLY, CDR2 FYNNEI. With V trimmed by 4 bases and J by 2 bases, 5 bases remained unmatched. The CDR3 has 14 residues. CDR3 nucleotide sequence: TGTGCCAGCAGTGGGGAACAGGGGACCTACGAGCAGTACTTC. Translated: CASSGEQGTYEQYF.

V and J are TRBV6-1 and TRBJ2-1; 16 nucleotides match TRBD2. The V and J ends lost 4 bases and 6 bases, in that order; junction bases with no gene match: 12. There are 19 residues in the CDR3. Germline lookup yields CDR1 MNHNS and CDR2 SASEGT. CDR3 DNA sequence: TGTGCCAGCAGTGGGGGACTAGCGGGAGGGCCTTCTGGGTCCAATGAGCAGTTCTTC. Its translation: CASSGGLAGGPSGSNEQFF.

The V call is TRBV7-9, the J call TRBJ2-7; D remains unclear. Germline V lookup: CDR1 SEHNR, CDR2 FQNEAQ (reference sequence). This CDR3 is built from 12 residues. The V end was cut by 6 bases, the J end by 4 bases, with 10 bases between. The CDR3 reads CASSNRAYEQYF. In DNA, the CDR3 is TGTGCCAGCAGTAACCGCGCATACGAGCAGTACTTC.

The chain links TRBV5-6 to TRBJ2-7, with D perhaps TRBD2 (5 bases). Trimming shortened V by 3 bases and J by 1 base, and 8 bases separated the two germline ends. The CDR3 runs to 13 residues. Germline V gene sequence: CDR1 SGHDT, CDR2 YYEEEE. The CDR3 protein is CASSSGFSYEQYF. CDR3 sequence (DNA): TGTGCCAGCAGCTCGGGGTTTTCCTACGAGCAGTACTTC.

The chain joins TRBV2 to TRBJ2-1, with TRBD2 as a possible D gene (5 bases). The CDR3 totals 15 residues. Germline CDR1 SNHLY, CDR2 FYNNEI. The V end was cut by 3 bases, the J end by 6 bases, with 15 bases between. The CDR3 DNA reads as TGTGCCAGCAGTGACGGGAAAAACCTAATCAATGAGCAGTTCTTC. Protein product: CASSDGKNLINEQFF.

This rearrangement joins TRBV28 to TRBJ1-1; D not certain. Trimming took off 3 bases at V and 0 bases at J, with 5 bases between the two ends. Germline V CDR1 and CDR2: MDHEN, SYDVKM. The CDR3 extends over 13 amino acids. The CDR3 is CASSLRMNTEAFF. The CDR3 bases are TGTGCCAGCAGTTTGCGGATGAACACTGAAGCTTTCTTT. Complete variable domain (other parts from reference TRBV28 and TRBJ1-1): DVKVTQSSRYLVKRTGEKVFLECVQDMDHENMFWYRQDPGLGLRLIYFSYDVKMKEKGDIPEGYSVSREKKERFSLILESASTNQTSMYLCASSLRMNTEAFFGQGTRLTVV.

The V gene is TRBV28, the J gene TRBJ1-4, with 7 bases lining up with TRBD1. The germline V gene has CDR1 MDHEN and CDR2 SYDVKM. The CDR3 is 15 amino acids. After removal of 7 bases from V and 5 bases from J, the junction contained 10 bases not matched to a gene. CDR3 DNA sequence: TGTGCCAGCATCAGTTCACAGGGGCGGAATGAAAAACTGTTTTTT. It yields the protein CASISSQGRNEKLFF.

CDR3 protein: CASSKTVQGRPTYEQYF. CDR3 DNA: TGTGCCAGCAGCAAGACCGTACAGGGGCGACCTACCTACGAGCAGTACTTC. This chain links TRBV21-1 with TRBJ2-7; the table's D call TRBD1 went unverified against the DNA. TRBV21-1 is a pseudogene locus. The CDR3 spans 17 residues.

This rearrangement joins TRBV2 to TRBJ2-3; 10 bases are a match to TRBD2. V was pared by 4 bases and J by 12 bases, with 10 bases of the junction left unmatched. The CDR3 contains 14 residues. Germline assignment: CDR1 SNHLY and CDR2 FYNNEI. CDR3 protein: CASSASSGRLQQYF. CDR3 coding DNA: TGTGCCAGCAGTGCCTCTAGCGGGAGACTCCAACAGTATTTT.

This clone was found a few times. This rearrangement joins TRBV9 to TRBJ2-1; no firm D call. V was trimmed by 9 bases and J by 0 bases, leaving 13 bases between them. CDR3 size: 14 residues. Germline CDR1 is SGDLS and CDR2 is YYNGEE. The CDR3, as DNA: TGTGCCACCTCCGAGACATTCTCCTACAATGAGCAGTTCTTC. Its translation: CATSETFSYNEQFF.

DNA for the CDR3: TGCGCCAGCAGCTTGGGGGGACAAAGCCACGAGCAGTACTTC. The encoded protein is CASSLGGQSHEQYF. V usage is TRBV5-1 and J usage is TRBJ2-7, with a tentative D call TRBD1 (6 bases). The CDR3 runs 14 residues. The germline V and J ends were trimmed by 0 bases and 5 bases, with 12 bases remaining between them. The germline gives CDR1 SGHRS, CDR2 YFSETQ.

The V and J genes are TRBV19 and TRBJ2-2, with D tentatively TRBD1 (5 bases). Per germline, CDR1 LNHDA and CDR2 SQIVND (reference sequence). This CDR3 contains 14 residues. Trimming pared 2 bases from V and 4 bases from J, leaving 8 bases between. The CDR3 reads CASSIQGPTGELFF. The DNA of the CDR3 is TGTGCCAGTAGTATACAGGGCCCCACCGGGGAGCTGTTTTTT. Complete variable domain (other parts from reference TRBV19 and TRBJ2-2): DGGITQSPKYLFRKEGQNVTLSCEQNLNHDAMYWYRQDPGQGLRLIYYSQIVNDFQKGDIAEGYSVSREKKESFPLTVTSAQKNPTAFYLCASSIQGPTGELFFGEGSRLTVL.

The chain links TRBV9 to TRBJ2-7; possibly TRBD2 for D (5 bases). Germline assignment: CDR1 SGDLS and CDR2 YYNGEE. The V end was cut by 0 bases, the J end by 2 bases, with 12 bases between. The CDR3 totals 15 residues. DNA of the CDR3: TGTGCCAGCAGCGTAGACCCCGGGAATACCTACGAGCAGTACTTC. This encodes CASSVDPGNTYEQYF.

The V and J genes are TRBV2 and TRBJ1-5, with D perhaps TRBD1 (6 bases). CDR3 length: 14 residues. CDR1 SNHLY and CDR2 FYNNEI come from the germline V gene. Between the trimmed V and J ends, which lost 7 bases and 3 bases, there was a span of 13 bases. CDR3 DNA: TGTGCCAGCACCTGGGGGGGGCTCAATCAGCCCCAGCATTTT. Translation: CASTWGGLNQPQHF.

The sample holds a few counts of this clone. The rearrangement links TRBV5-5 to TRBJ2-7; D possibly corresponds to TRBD2 (7 bases). This CDR3 region has 15 residues. CDR1 SGHKS and CDR2 YYEKEE come from the germline V gene (reference sequence). Between the trimmed V and J ends, which lost 0 bases and 2 bases, there was a span of 12 bases. This CDR3 is CASSLEGGTTYEQYF. CDR3 in DNA: TGTGCCAGCAGCTTGGAGGGGGGGACTACCTACGAGCAGTACTTC. Variable domain in full (rest from reference TRBV5-5 and TRBJ2-7): DAGVTQSPTHLIKTRGQQVTLRCSPISGHKSVSWYQQVLGQGPQFIFQYYEKEERGRGNFPDRFSARQFPNYSSELNVNALLLGDSALYLCASSLEGGTTYEQYFGPGTRLTVT.

The chain couples TRBV28 to TRBJ2-7; possibly TRBD2 for D (5 bases). In germline, CDR1 is MDHEN, CDR2 SYDVKM. V was cut by 3 bases and J by 0 bases, with 9 bases left in between. CDR3 size: 14 residues. CDR3 DNA sequence: TGTGCCAGCAGTTTCACGGGGAGCTCCTACGAGCAGTACTTC. Its translation is CASSFTGSSYEQYF.

About this clone: One end of the junction fails to match germline, which may point to a read error. The chain joins TRBV2 to TRBJ2-3; 9 bases agree with TRBD2. Germline CDR1 reads SNHLY; CDR2 reads FYNNEI. The CDR3 runs to 14 residues. The CDR3 loop reads CASIEAGGPDTQYF. As DNA, the CDR3 is TGTGCCAGCATTGAAGCGGGAGGCCCCGATACGCAGTATTTT.

CDR3 nucleotide sequence: TGTGCCAGCAGAGTCGGACTTATCACAGATACGCAGTATTTT. Its protein product is CASRVGLITDTQYF. V gene TRBV6-5 combines with J gene TRBJ2-3, with D perhaps TRBD2 (5 bases). Germline V gene sequence: CDR1 MNHEY, CDR2 SVGAGI. CDR3 length: 14 amino acids. Trimming shortened V by 6 bases and J by 2 bases, and 12 bases separated the two germline ends.

The chain employs TRBV4-1 and TRBJ2-6; tentatively, D is TRBD2 (6 bases). CDR3 length: 19 residues. The germline V gene encodes CDR1 MGHRA and CDR2 YSYEKL. Trimming removed 1 base at V and 0 bases at J, with 16 bases between. The DNA of the CDR3 is TGCGCCAGCAGCCAAGGTCTAGCGTCCTACCTCTCTGGGGCCAACGTCCTGACTTTC. Its protein product is CASSQGLASYLSGANVLTF.

This sequence joins TRBV6-5 and TRBJ2-3; 7 bases fit TRBD2. J was trimmed by 0 bases and V by 7 bases; bases with no gene match: 4. Germline loops: CDR1 MNHEY, CDR2 SVGAGI. The CDR3 loop spans 14 amino acids. CDR3 sequence: CASKLAPSTDTQYF. CDR3 nucleotides: TGTGCCAGCAAACTAGCGCCTAGCACAGATACGCAGTATTTT.

This chain connects TRBV9 to TRBJ1-5, with 10 bases fitting TRBD1. V dropped 3 bases and J dropped 1; count of bases not matched to a gene: 10. Germline-derived CDR1 and CDR2 are SGDLS and YYNGEE. The CDR3 spans 18 residues. Written as DNA, the CDR3 is TGTGCCAGCAGCGGGGGACAGGGGCCCATGGACAGCAATCAGCCCCAGCATTTT. Translating it yields CASSGGQGPMDSNQPQHF. Variable domain in full (rest from reference TRBV9 and TRBJ1-5): DSGVTQTPKHLITATGQRVTLRCSPRSGDLSVYWYQQSLDQGLQFLIQYYNGEERAKGNILERFSAQQFPDLHSELNLSSLELGDSALYFCASSGGQGPMDSNQPQHFGDGTRLSIL.

The genes are TRBV7-9 and TRBJ2-7; D is possibly TRBD1 (6 bases). Germline V gives CDR1 SEHNR, CDR2 FQNEAQ (reference sequence). CDR3 length: 13 amino acids. V dropped 5 bases and J dropped 0 bases, with 8 bases sitting between them. The CDR3 spells CASSRTDSYEQYF. Here the CDR3 DNA reads TGTGCCAGCAGCCGGACAGACTCCTACGAGCAGTACTTC.

The rearrangement joins TRBV7-8 to TRBJ2-7; weak D call: TRBD1 (5 bases). This CDR3 is built from 14 residues. Trimming pared 5 bases from V and 6 bases from J, leaving 17 bases between. Germline CDR1 reads SGHVS; CDR2 reads FQNEAQ. The CDR3 DNA follows: TGTGCCAGCAGCCCACAGGCCGAACTGGGCGAGCAGTACTTC. This sequence encodes CASSPQAELGEQYF. Full variable domain (missing parts from reference TRBV7-8 and TRBJ2-7): GAGVSQSPRYKVAKRGQDVALRCDPISGHVSLFWYQQALGQGPEFLTYFQNEAQLDKSGLPSDRFFAERPEGSVSTLKIQRTQQEDSAVYLCASSPQAELGEQYFGPGTRLTVT.

This chain uses TRBV7-6 with TRBJ2-2; TRBD2 agrees at 9 bases. The length of the CDR3 is 18 residues. Trimming cost V 3 bases and J 3 bases; bases outside gene matches: 11. The germline V gene has CDR1 SGHVS and CDR2 FNYEAQ. The CDR3 is CASSFRLAGLDYTGELFF. In DNA form, the CDR3 reads TGTGCCAGCAGCTTTAGGCTAGCGGGACTCGATTACACCGGGGAGCTGTTTTTT.

This clone was counted a few times. The chain has TRBV29-1 and TRBJ2-1; maybe TRBD2 (6 bases). Germline loops: CDR1 SQVTM, CDR2 ANQGSEA. The CDR3 runs to 11 residues. The CDR3, as DNA: TGCACCGGGGGTGTATTCGATGAGCAGTTCTTC. Protein product: CTGGVFDEQFF.

This chain connects TRBV6-5 to TRBJ2-2; 8 bases are shared with TRBD1. The CDR3 spans 16 residues. CDR1 and CDR2 (germline): MNHEY, SVGAGI. V shed 0 bases, J shed 5 bases, and the junction held 5 bases outside the gene matches. The CDR3 loop reads CASSYSNRQGTGELFF. As DNA, the CDR3 is TGTGCCAGCAGTTACTCGAACCGACAGGGGACCGGGGAGCTGTTTTTT.